The present TCR beta chain was sequenced within a study of shared clonotypes between healthy human individuals. Germline V gene sequence: CDR1 SGDLS, CDR2 YYNGEE. The CDR3 has 14 residues. Trimming left V 4 bases short and J 2 bases short, with 12 bases between. The assay was immunoSEQ multiplex PCR, and TCRdb's table has in-frame clones only and misses some. The sample records about 590,000 clones, roughly 95% being singletons. Selected positively for CCR7 and CD45RO-negative, naive CD8 cells excluded terminally differentiated effector memory CD45RA+ cells. All of the donors resided in Nashville, Tennessee, and each was a Caucasian adult.

The chain carries TRBV9 and TRBJ1-2, with D possibly matching TRBD1 (5 bases). Sequencing was done on a sample of naive CD8+ T cells sorted from blood. This TCR was recovered from a woman aged 25 to 39 in good health. CDR3 bases: TGTGCCAGCAGCCGGGGGGGACGGAACTATGGCTACACCTTC. It codes for CASSRGGRNYGYTF. Full variable domain (remainder filled in from reference TRBV9 and TRBJ1-2): DSGVTQTPKHLITATGQRVTLRCSPRSGDLSVYWYQQSLDQGLQFLIQYYNGEERAKGNILERFSAQQFPDLHSELNLSSLELGDSALYFCASSRGGRNYGYTFGSGTRLTVV.